What follows are 18 T cell receptor beta chains derived from one specimen sequenced in a study of cytotoxic CD8 clonotypes in ibrutinib-treated CLL. Produced via immunoSEQ multiplex PCR; TCRdb's table is partial and in-frame only. This sample yields 150,000 to 200,000 clones, of which more than 65% are seen a single time; 2% to 2.5% belongs to the top ten. Here the sequenced sample was PBMCs, taken after 12 months of ibrutinib treatment. The receptors originated from a human donor with chronic lymphocytic leukemia.

On this clone itself: Other DNA sequences in the same sample also yield this CDR3. The chain is built from TRBV4-3 and TRBJ1-1; 10 bases map to TRBD1. There are 15 residues in the CDR3. Germline-derived CDR1 and CDR2 are LGHNA and YSLEER. J lost 2 bases, V lost 3 bases, and 3 bases had no gene match. As DNA, the CDR3 is TGCGCCAGCAGCCATGGGGACAGGGGTAACACTGAAGCTTTCTTT. Its protein is CASSHGDRGNTEAFF.

The gene calls are TRBV7-3 and TRBJ1-2; D call uncertain. V dropped 3 bases and J dropped 4 bases, with 9 bases sitting between them. Per the germline V gene, CDR1 is SGHTA and CDR2 is FQGTGA. This CDR3 is built from 13 residues. DNA for the CDR3: TGTGCCAGCAGCTTCCCAGACGGCTATGGCTACACCTTC. As protein: CASSFPDGYGYTF.

The chain recombines TRBV27 with TRBJ1-1; perhaps TRBD1 as D (6 bases). CDR1 and CDR2 from the germline V gene are MNHEY and SMNVEV (reference sequence). The V gene lost 7 bases and the J gene lost 1 base, with 19 bases spanning the gap. This CDR3 contains 16 residues. In DNA form, the CDR3 reads TGTGCCAGCAAATTTGCCGCCACAGGGAGGAACACTGAAGCTTTCTTT. It encodes CASKFAATGRNTEAFF.

This clone was observed a few times. CDR3: CASSVVGQNYGYTF. CDR3 coding DNA: TGTGCCAGCAGCGTAGTGGGGCAGAACTATGGCTACACCTTC. The rearrangement uses TRBV9 and TRBJ1-2; possible D gene TRBD1, 5 bases. The germline V and J ends were trimmed by 0 bases and 2 bases, with 8 bases remaining between them. The germline V gene encodes CDR1 SGDLS and CDR2 YYNGEE. The CDR3 sequence is 14 residues long.

The V gene is TRBV9, the J gene TRBJ2-1, with TRBD2 matching 10 bases. The CDR3 runs to 16 residues. Germline V lookup: CDR1 SGDLS, CDR2 YYNGEE. V gave up 4 bases and J gave up 2 bases; unmatched junction bases: 6. The CDR3 nucleotides read TGTGCCAGCAGCCAAAGCGGGAGGGTCGCCTACAATGAGCAGTTCTTC. Its protein product is CASSQSGRVAYNEQFF.

CDR3: CAISESDRYNQPQHF. Here the CDR3 DNA reads TGTGCCATCAGTGAGTCTGACAGATACAATCAGCCCCAGCATTTT. The chain is built from TRBV10-3 and TRBJ1-5; D may be TRBD1 (5 bases). This CDR3 is built from 15 residues. Looked up from germline, CDR1 is ENHRY and CDR2 is SYGVKD. V lost 0 bases to trimming and J lost 3 bases, with 9 bases between them.

V and J are TRBV28 and TRBJ2-3; weak D call: TRBD1 (6 bases). This CDR3 has 14 amino acids. Per germline, CDR1 MDHEN and CDR2 SYDVKM. V lost 6 bases and J lost 2, with 12 bases in between. The CDR3 here is CASRSGHITDTQYF. CDR3 coding DNA: TGTGCCAGCAGGTCGGGACACATCACAGATACGCAGTATTTT. Complete variable domain (other parts from reference TRBV28 and TRBJ2-3): DVKVTQSSRYLVKRTGEKVFLECVQDMDHENMFWYRQDPGLGLRLIYFSYDVKMKEKGDIPEGYSVSREKKERFSLILESASTNQTSMYLCASRSGHITDTQYFGPGTRLTVL.

The V gene is TRBV6-4, the J gene TRBJ1-2; a weak D match, TRBD1 (5 bases). The V end lost 4 bases, the J end lost 6 bases, and 18 bases lay between the germline ends. The germline V gene has CDR1 MRHNA and CDR2 SNTAGT. The CDR3 spans 15 residues. Here the CDR3 reads CASSGGAEPTNGYTF. CDR3 coding DNA: TGTGCCAGCAGTGGGGGCGCAGAGCCTACAAATGGCTACACCTTC.

This chain connects TRBV9 to TRBJ2-1, with D possibly matching TRBD2 (6 bases). The CDR3 is 14 amino acids. The germline CDR1 and CDR2 sequences are SGDLS and YYNGEE. Trimming cost V 4 bases and J 3 bases, with 11 bases left between them. CDR3 coding DNA: TGTGCCAGCAGCTCAGGGAGGAACTACAATGAGCAGTTCTTC. This codes for CASSSGRNYNEQFF.

V and J are TRBV5-1 and TRBJ2-3; 9 bases fit TRBD2. The V and J ends lost 0 bases and 3 bases, in that order; junction bases with no gene match: 5. Germline assignment: CDR1 SGHRS and CDR2 YFSETQ. This CDR3 is 16 amino acids long. The CDR3: CASSLDAAGGTDTQYF. In DNA, the CDR3 is TGCGCCAGCAGCTTGGACGCGGCGGGGGGGACAGATACGCAGTATTTT. Drawing the rest from reference TRBV5-1 and TRBJ2-3, the complete variable domain is KAGVTQTPRYLIKTRGQQVTLSCSPISGHRSVSWYQQTPGQGLQFLFEYFSETQRNKGNFPGRFSGRQFSNSRSEMNVSTLELGDSALYLCASSLDAAGGTDTQYFGPGTRLTVL.

This clone was counted between two and nine times. V and J are TRBV28 and TRBJ2-7; 13 bases are shared with TRBD2. V was clipped by 6 bases and J by 0 bases; unmatched bases: 2. The CDR3 totals 15 residues. Germline CDR1 reads MDHEN; CDR2 reads SYDVKM. The CDR3 DNA is TGTGCCAGCAGACGGACTAGCGGGAGCTCCTACGAGCAGTACTTC. It specifies CASRRTSGSSYEQYF.

This chain joins TRBV7-3 and TRBJ2-2, with D tentatively TRBD2 (5 bases). The CDR3 runs to 16 residues. CDR1 SGHTA and CDR2 FQGTGA come from the germline V gene. V was pared by 5 bases and J by 4 bases, with 17 bases between. The CDR3 DNA is TGTGCCAGCAGCGCCCTCGAGGGCTTGGGCACCGGGGAGCTGTTTTTT. Encoded protein: CASSALEGLGTGELFF.

This clone was seen repeatedly, ten times or more. The chain combines TRBV6-6 with TRBJ1-5; D ambiguous. The germline V gene has CDR1 MNHNY and CDR2 SVGAGI (reference sequence). V was shortened by 6 bases and J by 5 bases, with 14 bases between the two germline ends. CDR3 length equals 14 residues. CDR3 sequence reads: CASRGGREYQPQHF. The CDR3 region has the DNA TGTGCCAGCAGGGGAGGGCGAGAATATCAGCCCCAGCATTTT.

The chain couples TRBV18 to TRBJ1-3; D possibly corresponds to TRBD1 (5 bases). This CDR3 is built from 15 residues. Trimming removed 3 bases at V and 7 bases at J, with 16 bases between. Germline V gene data show CDR1 as KGHSH and CDR2 as LQKENI. The CDR3 DNA sequence: TGTGCCAGCTCACCCCAGGACATTGGTGGTAACACCATATATTTT. Its protein product is CASSPQDIGGNTIYF.

This clone showed up just once. The CDR3 reads CASSYSRGARSTEAFF. As DNA, the CDR3 is TGTGCCAGCAGTTACAGCCGCGGGGCCCGGTCCACTGAAGCTTTCTTT. The chain has TRBV6-5 and TRBJ1-1, with D perhaps TRBD1 (5 bases). Trimming cost V 2 bases and J 4 bases, with 17 bases left between them. The germline V gene has CDR1 MNHEY and CDR2 SVGAGI. This CDR3 is built from 16 residues.

This clone has just one count. The chain uses TRBV7-2 and TRBJ2-1; TRBD2 is a possible D gene (7 bases). CDR3 size: 14 residues. Per the germline V gene, CDR1 is SGHTA and CDR2 is FQGNSA. V shed 8 bases and J shed 5 bases, with 16 bases lying between them. CDR3 sequence (DNA): TGTGCCAGCGGATGGCGGGGGCGTAACAATGAGCAGTTCTTC. This gives the protein CASGWRGRNNEQFF.

The CDR3 protein is CASSRGSDNSPLHF. The CDR3 DNA follows: TGCGCCAGCAGCCGGGGGTCCGATAATTCACCCCTCCACTTT. The chain recombines TRBV4-1 with TRBJ1-6; weak D call: TRBD1 (5 bases). The germline CDR1 and CDR2 sequences are MGHRA and YSYEKL. The CDR3 has 14 amino acids. V shed 4 bases and J shed 5 bases, with 9 bases lying between them.

The V and J genes are TRBV27 and TRBJ1-2, with a tentative D call TRBD1 (5 bases). Germline CDR1 and CDR2: MNHEY and SMNVEV (reference sequence). The ends were cut back, 5 bases at V and 0 bases at J, with 16 bases in the middle. The length of the CDR3 is 16 residues. Written as DNA, the CDR3 is TGTGCCAGCAGTCCCCCGGGGGTCTCCGCTAACTATGGCTACACCTTC. Its translation: CASSPPGVSANYGYTF.